Listed below are T cell receptor beta chains from one sample, sequenced in a study of cytomegalovirus exposure and HLA in healthy donors. Data came from immunoSEQ multiplex PCR; TCRdb stores just in-frame clones and leaves some out. The table lists about 130,000 clones, 84% of them singletons. The source material was PBMCs. These receptors all stem from a man in his fifties in good health and CMV-seronegative. Each CDR3 is given with its conserved first and last residue. Fields, in order: D gene, V gene, J gene, clone size, CDR3 DNA, CDR3 protein. D genes are given only for firm matches. Some rows have no size entry. The others give once, few or many, or a class for an expanded clone.

d_gene: -
v_gene: TRBV9
j_gene: TRBJ2-1
abundance: -
CDR3nt: TGTGCCAGCAGCGTATACTTAGGGGCCAATGAGCAGTTCTTC
CDR3aa: CASSVYLGANEQFF

d_gene: TRBD1
v_gene: TRBV2
j_gene: TRBJ2-1
abundance: -
CDR3nt: TGTGCCAGCTCGGGTGGGCAGGGGGCGGGTAATGAGCAGTTCTTC
CDR3aa: CASSGGQGAGNEQFF

d_gene: TRBD2
v_gene: TRBV7-8
j_gene: TRBJ2-7
abundance: once
CDR3nt: TGTGCCAGCAGCTTTTACGGTAGCGGGCGTAGGAAGACCTACGAGCAGTACTTC
CDR3aa: CASSFYGSGRRKTYEQYF

d_gene: TRBD2
v_gene: TRBV7-2
j_gene: TRBJ2-3
abundance: -
CDR3nt: TGTGCCAGCAGCTCCGGGGGGGCGAGCACAGATACGCAGTATTTT
CDR3aa: CASSSGGASTDTQYF

d_gene: TRBD2
v_gene: TRBV5-1
j_gene: TRBJ2-7
abundance: -
CDR3nt: TGCGCCAGCAGTCTTACCGGGGGGGCTGGTGAGCAGTACTTC
CDR3aa: CASSLTGGAGEQYF

d_gene: TRBD1
v_gene: TRBV30
j_gene: TRBJ1-4
abundance: -
CDR3nt: TGTGCCTGGCGGGACAGGGCGTTTAATGAAAAACTGTTTTTT
CDR3aa: CAWRDRAFNEKLFF

d_gene: -
v_gene: TRBV9
j_gene: TRBJ1-6
abundance: once
CDR3nt: TGTGCCAGCAGCGTAGCTCAGTTCTCCGATTCACCCCTCCACTTT
CDR3aa: CASSVAQFSDSPLHF

d_gene: TRBD1
v_gene: TRBV15
j_gene: TRBJ1-4
abundance: -
CDR3nt: TGTGCCACCAGCAGGGGGGACAGGGGTGCTGGATTAACTAATGAAAAACTGTTTTTT
CDR3aa: CATSRGDRGAGLTNEKLFF

d_gene: -
v_gene: TRBV7-9
j_gene: TRBJ2-7
abundance: -
CDR3nt: TGTGCCAGCAGCTCCCCTGAGGGCAGCTCCTACGAGCAGTACTTC
CDR3aa: CASSSPEGSSYEQYF

d_gene: -
v_gene: TRBV4-1
j_gene: TRBJ2-5
abundance: once
CDR3nt: TGCGCCAGCAGCCAAGGGGCCGGCGCCGCACAAGAGACCCAGTACTTC
CDR3aa: CASSQGAGAAQETQYF

d_gene: -
v_gene: TRBV6-5
j_gene: TRBJ1-1
abundance: once
CDR3nt: TGTGCCAGCAGTTCTCATACGAGCGGTCTGAACACTGAAGCTTTCTTT
CDR3aa: CASSSHTSGLNTEAFF

d_gene: -
v_gene: TRBV18
j_gene: TRBJ1-1
abundance: -
CDR3nt: TGTGCCAGCTCAAATCCAGGCACTGAAGCTTTCTTT
CDR3aa: CASSNPGTEAFF

d_gene: TRBD1
v_gene: TRBV27
j_gene: TRBJ2-2
abundance: -
CDR3nt: TGTGCCAGCAGTCTTACAGGGGCCGGGGAGCTGTTTTTT
CDR3aa: CASSLTGAGELFF

d_gene: -
v_gene: TRBV9
j_gene: TRBJ1-2
abundance: -
CDR3nt: -
CDR3aa: CASSVGPGSLNVYGCTF

d_gene: TRBD1
v_gene: TRBV7-8
j_gene: TRBJ1-5
abundance: -
CDR3nt: TGTGCCAGCAGTCAAGGACAGGGAATCCGGGCAGGCAATCAGCCCCAGCATTTT
CDR3aa: CASSQGQGIRAGNQPQHF

d_gene: TRBD1
v_gene: TRBV7-3
j_gene: TRBJ1-2
abundance: -
CDR3nt: TGTGCCAGCGCCCCCTATCAGGGGGACCGAAATGGCTACACCTTC
CDR3aa: CASAPYQGDRNGYTF

d_gene: TRBD1
v_gene: TRBV5-1
j_gene: TRBJ2-7
abundance: -
CDR3nt: TGCGCCAGCAGCTCTACAGGGGGCGTCGGCTCCTACGAGCAGTACTTC
CDR3aa: CASSSTGGVGSYEQYF

d_gene: -
v_gene: TRBV9
j_gene: TRBJ2-3
abundance: -
CDR3nt: TGTGCCAGCAGCGTAGAGGACAGAGGGGTCACAGATACGCAGTATTTT
CDR3aa: CASSVEDRGVTDTQYF

d_gene: -
v_gene: TRBV4-2
j_gene: TRBJ2-6
abundance: few
CDR3nt: TGTGCCAGCAGCCTTGACACTCCAGGACACTCCGCTGGGGCCAACGTCCTGACTTTC
CDR3aa: CASSLDTPGHSAGANVLTF

d_gene: TRBD1
v_gene: TRBV7-2
j_gene: TRBJ1-1
abundance: -
CDR3nt: TGTGCCAGCAGCAAGACAGGGGCGAACACTGAAGCTTTCTTT
CDR3aa: CASSKTGANTEAFF